The text below deals with one T cell receptor (beta chain). What it binds is unknown. The data originate from a study of T cells in Graves' hyperthyroidism and ophthalmopathy. Graves' hyperthyroidism was deemed stable absent ophthalmopathy progression within 18 months. Uncontrolled infection, other autoimmune disease, pregnancy or lactation excluded patients. The CDR3 totals 17 residues. The V and J ends lost 4 bases and 7 bases, in that order; junction bases with no gene match: 12. Germline loops: CDR1 SGHRS, CDR2 YFSETQ. Broader study findings: Ophthalmopathy, as predicted by the model, came a median approximately 5.9 months after the prediction.

Template material for amplifying TCR beta CDR3 regions consisted of RNA transcripts. RT-PCR in the first round (using the HTBI primer set) targeted the TCR CDR3. TCRdb ran MiXCR on the multiplex PCR reads and lists one entry per CDR3 protein. This sample has over 500,000 distinct CDR3 sequences, with around 15% found just once. Sample: blood. The clonotype was recovered from a woman aged 40 to 50 with Graves' hyperthyroidism. The chain couples TRBV5-1 to TRBJ2-2, with 11 bases lining up with TRBD2. The CDR3 DNA sequence: TGCGCCAGCAGCCTCCTTGTAGCGGGAGGGCCTGGCGGGGAGCTGTTTTTT. As protein: CASSLLVAGGPGGELFF.